This passage covers 32 T cell receptor beta chains from one sample sequenced in a study of cytomegalovirus exposure and HLA in healthy donors. PCR employed 60 Vbeta and 13 Jbeta primers. The protocol was immunoSEQ multiplex PCR, while the TCRdb copy is restricted to in-frame clones and leaves out a portion. The table lists about 140,000 clones, 82% of them singletons. Sample: PBMCs. The receptors were sampled from a woman aged 45-60 years in good health and CMV-seropositive.

The V and J genes are TRBV7-9 and TRBJ1-2; D unresolved. V lost 6 bases and J lost 11, with 19 bases in between. Germline CDR1 is SEHNR and CDR2 is FQNEAQ (reference sequence). This CDR3 is built from 13 residues. CDR3: CASRPAQSGRYTF. The CDR3 DNA sequence: TGTGCCAGCAGACCCGCACAGAGTGGTCGATACACCTTC.

This chain links TRBV7-8 with TRBJ2-3; 7 nucleotides match TRBD2. The CDR3 loop spans 15 amino acids. Germline-derived CDR1 and CDR2 are SGHVS and FQNEAQ. The J segment lost 5 bases and the V segment lost 1 base, leaving 6 bases of the junction unmatched. CDR3 amino acids: CASSLELASGDTQYF. CDR3 coding DNA: TGTGCCAGCAGCTTAGAACTAGCGAGCGGAGATACGCAGTATTTT.

The V call is TRBV12-2, the J call TRBJ1-4; the DNA was not used to check the table's D call, TRBD1. TRBV12-2 is tagged as a pseudogene. The length of the CDR3 is 17 residues. The CDR3 DNA is TGTGCAAGTCGCACCGGGACAGGGACCTGGCGTTGGGAAAAACTGTTTTTT. Its protein is CASRTGTGTWRWEKLFF.

The chain carries TRBV5-1 and TRBJ2-2, with a possible D match to TRBD2 (6 bases). The germline V and J ends were trimmed by 3 bases and 3 bases, with 9 bases remaining between them. The V gene's germline CDR1 is SGHRS and CDR2 YFSETQ. The CDR3 sequence is 14 residues long. The CDR3 DNA reads TGCGCCAGCAGCTCGGGGGTCTACACCGGGGAGCTGTTTTTT. It encodes CASSSGVYTGELFF.

V usage is TRBV7-2 and J usage is TRBJ2-7; 9 nucleotides match TRBD1. This CDR3 comprises 16 residues. CDR1 is SGHTA, CDR2 FQGNSA, per germline. The V and J ends lost 1 base and 2 bases, in that order; junction bases with no gene match: 6. Here the CDR3 DNA reads TGTGCCAGCAGCTTAGTCGGGACAGGGCAAACCTACGAGCAGTACTTC. Translation gives CASSLVGTGQTYEQYF.

This clone was recorded only once. This sequence joins TRBV6-1 and TRBJ1-2; D perhaps matches TRBD1 (6 bases). Trimming removed 7 bases at V and 1 base at J, with 16 bases between. CDR1 MNHNS and CDR2 SASEGT come from the germline V gene. CDR3 size: 15 residues. CDR3 amino acids: CASKVGTNLNYGYTF. CDR3 DNA sequence: TGTGCCAGCAAAGTGGGGACAAACCTTAACTATGGCTACACCTTC.

This chain joins TRBV5-4 and TRBJ1-2; D unclear. There are 13 residues in the CDR3. The germline V and J ends were trimmed by 2 bases and 4 bases, with 9 bases remaining between them. Germline CDR1 SGHNT, CDR2 YYREEE (reference sequence). CDR3 in amino acids: CASSFPEGYGYTF. In DNA, the CDR3 is TGTGCCAGCAGCTTTCCCGAGGGCTATGGCTACACCTTC.

This clone was found a few times. The chain uses TRBV7-9 and TRBJ1-2, with D unresolved. This CDR3 is built from 15 residues. Germline V CDR1 and CDR2: SEHNR, FQNEAQ (reference sequence). V was cut by 2 bases and J by 3 bases, with 13 bases left in between. As DNA, the CDR3 is TGTGCCAGCAGCTTATACGCCGGTAGTGACTATGGCTACACCTTC. It translates to CASSLYAGSDYGYTF.

For this clone: One end of the junction varies from germline; a read error may be responsible. This sequence joins TRBV28 and TRBJ1-1, with D possibly TRBD1 on 5 matching bases. Germline V gene sequence: CDR1 MDHEN, CDR2 SYDVKM. The CDR3 is 11 residues long. In DNA, the CDR3 is TGTGCCAGCACTCAACGGGGCGGGGGAGTCTTT. It translates to CASTQRGGGVF.

The J gene is TRBJ2-7, the V gene TRBV6-5, with D possibly TRBD1 on 5 matching bases. The germline V gene encodes CDR1 MNHEY and CDR2 SVGAGI. The CDR3 covers 14 residues. The ends were cut back, 6 bases at V and 3 bases at J, with 15 bases in the middle. DNA of the CDR3: TGTGCCAGCAGAAAGGGGTGGGTCAGCTACGAGCAGTACTTC. This sequence encodes CASRKGWVSYEQYF.

The V gene is TRBV27, the J gene TRBJ2-3; 12 bases align to TRBD1. With V trimmed by 3 bases and J by 4 bases, 5 bases remained unmatched. The germline V gene encodes CDR1 MNHEY and CDR2 SMNVEV (reference sequence). This CDR3 has 16 residues. DNA for the CDR3: TGTGCCAGCAGTTTCCGGGACAGGGGGCGATCAGATACGCAGTATTTT. It codes for CASSFRDRGRSDTQYF.

In this sample, this clone turned up a few times. The chain combines TRBV9 with TRBJ2-3, with a possible D match to TRBD2 (6 bases). CDR3 length: 16 residues. The germline gives CDR1 SGDLS, CDR2 YYNGEE. V shed 3 bases and J shed 5 bases, with 19 bases lying between them. The CDR3 sequence: CASSATGTPREDTQYF. CDR3 in DNA: TGTGCCAGCAGCGCCACCGGGACTCCTAGAGAAGATACGCAGTATTTT.

The chain recombines TRBV5-5 with TRBJ1-2, with unresolved D. Germline V gene lookup returns CDR1 SGHKS and CDR2 YYEKEE (reference sequence). This CDR3 comprises 13 residues. With 4 bases removed from V and 4 bases from J, the gap between germline ends came to 11 bases. The DNA for the CDR3 is TGTGCCAGCAGCATCGGGTCTTCCTATGGCTACACCTTC. It codes for CASSIGSSYGYTF.

The chain joins TRBV15 to TRBJ2-1; D gene uncertain. CDR1 is LNHNV, CDR2 YYDKDF, per germline (reference sequence). V was clipped by 0 bases and J by 14 bases, with 11 bases between them. The CDR3 covers 12 residues. CDR3 loop: CATSRDKRWEFF. The DNA for the CDR3 is TGTGCCACCAGCAGAGATAAGCGATGGGAGTTCTTC.

This clone appeared a few times. The CDR3 bases are TGTGCCAGCAGCTTGGGACTAGGCACAGATACGCAGTATTTT. This translates into CASSLGLGTDTQYF. J is TRBJ2-3 and V is TRBV5-4; D might be TRBD2 (6 bases). The CDR3 sequence is 14 residues long. Germline V CDR1 and CDR2: SGHNT, YYREEE (reference sequence). Trimming took 0 bases from V and 1 from J, leaving 6 bases between them. Looking up the rest from reference TRBV5-4 and TRBJ2-3 gives the full variable domain: ETGVTQSPTHLIKTRGQQVTLRCSSQSGHNTVSWYQQALGQGPQFIFQYYREEENGRGNFPPRFSGLQFPNYSSELNVNALELDDSALYLCASSLGLGTDTQYFGPGTRLTVL.

V gene TRBV10-2 combines with J gene TRBJ1-1, with no clear D. CDR1 and CDR2 (germline): WSHSY, SAAADI. The CDR3 extends over 15 amino acids. The ends were cut back, 2 bases at V and 8 bases at J, with 18 bases in the middle. The CDR3 bases are TGCGCCAGCAGTGAGGGAGGGCAGGCTTATAAAGAAGCTTTCTTT. Translation gives CASSEGGQAYKEAFF.

This clone was detected only a few times. The V and J genes are TRBV4-2 and TRBJ2-7, with D unclear. Germline CDR1 and CDR2: LGHNA and YNFKEQ. V was pared by 0 bases and J by 6 bases, with 9 bases between. This CDR3 has 13 amino acids. In DNA, the CDR3 is TGTGCCAGCAGCCAAGACGAATCGGGCGAGCAGTACTTC. Its translation is CASSQDESGEQYF.

This sequence joins TRBV5-1 and TRBJ1-1; TRBD1 is a possible D gene (6 bases). The CDR3 loop spans 14 amino acids. Trimming cost V 4 bases and J 3 bases, with 13 bases left between them. Germline V CDR1 and CDR2: SGHRS, YFSETQ. CDR3 residues: CASSLDSGYTEAFF. DNA of the CDR3: TGCGCCAGCAGCCTGGACAGCGGATACACTGAAGCTTTCTTT.

The chain links TRBV6-1 to TRBJ2-2; 9 bases agree with TRBD1. This CDR3 comprises 17 residues. The germline gives CDR1 MNHNS, CDR2 SASEGT. V gave up 6 bases and J gave up 3 bases; unmatched junction bases: 11. The CDR3 loop is CASREMRQGDDTGELFF. CDR3 nucleotides: TGTGCCAGCAGGGAAATGCGACAGGGGGATGACACCGGGGAGCTGTTTTTT.

The J gene is TRBJ1-4, the V gene TRBV30, with D tentatively TRBD1 (5 bases). CDR3 length: 14 residues. Trimming stripped 1 base from V and 7 bases from J, with 13 bases between. Germline CDR1 and CDR2: GTSNPN and SVGIG (reference sequence). For the CDR3, the DNA is TGTGCCTGGAGTGAGGGGAGGGGAGCTGAAAAACTGTTTTTT. Translation: CAWSEGRGAEKLFF.

The chain combines TRBV19 with TRBJ2-7; 8 bases line up with TRBD1. Germline V CDR1 and CDR2: LNHDA, SQIVND (reference sequence). This CDR3 is 14 amino acids long. The ends lost 10 bases at V and 3 bases at J; junction bases unmatched: 11. The DNA of the CDR3 is TGTGCCACCCACGGCAGGGGGCGGTTCTACGAGCAGTACTTC. It is translated as CATHGRGRFYEQYF.

The chain carries TRBV11-3 and TRBJ2-2; 9 bases align to TRBD1. J was trimmed by 7 bases and V by 3 bases; bases with no gene match: 3. Germline CDR1 reads SGHNT; CDR2 reads YENEEA. The CDR3 is 14 amino acids. CDR3 loop: CASSLGQGIGELFF. CDR3 DNA sequence: TGTGCCAGCAGCTTGGGACAGGGAATCGGGGAGCTGTTTTTT.

V and J are TRBV13 and TRBJ1-2; a weak D match, TRBD1 (5 bases). Germline V gene sequence: CDR1 PRHDT, CDR2 FYEKMQ (reference sequence). This CDR3 is 16 amino acids long. The V and J ends lost 4 bases and 1 base respectively, with 16 bases between them. CDR3: CASSSASGTDNYGYTF. The DNA of the CDR3 is TGTGCCAGCAGCTCGGCCTCCGGGACTGATAACTATGGCTACACCTTC.

CDR3 coding DNA: TGTGCCAGTAGGTGGGGGCTGCCGCCCCAGCATTTT. It yields the protein CASRWGLPPQHF. J is TRBJ1-5 and V is TRBV19; TRBD1 is a possible D gene (6 bases). The CDR3 runs to 12 residues. V was clipped by 6 bases and J by 9 bases, with 12 bases between them. Per germline, CDR1 LNHDA and CDR2 SQIVND (reference sequence). Variable domain in full (rest from reference TRBV19 and TRBJ1-5): DGGITQSPKYLFRKEGQNVTLSCEQNLNHDAMYWYRQDPGQGLRLIYYSQIVNDFQKGDIAEGYSVSREKKESFPLTVTSAQKNPTAFYLCASRWGLPPQHFGDGTRLSIL.

The chain recombines TRBV6-6 with TRBJ2-1; no clear D gene. Germline V lookup: CDR1 MNHNY, CDR2 SVGAGI (reference sequence). With 5 bases removed from V and 0 bases from J, the gap between germline ends came to 14 bases. The CDR3 runs to 16 residues. The CDR3 spells CASSRNSRLSYNEQFF. In DNA, the CDR3 is TGTGCCAGCAGTCGCAACTCGAGGCTCTCCTACAATGAGCAGTTCTTC.

The rearrangement uses TRBV5-1 and TRBJ2-7; D is undetermined. Germline V gene data show CDR1 as SGHRS and CDR2 as YFSETQ. The CDR3 sequence is 14 residues long. Trimming pared 0 bases from V and 4 bases from J, leaving 11 bases between. The CDR3 spells CASSLGADQYEQYF. DNA for the CDR3: TGCGCCAGCAGCTTGGGGGCAGACCAATACGAGCAGTACTTC.

This clone occurred once. The chain joins TRBV7-2 to TRBJ2-7, with a weak D call TRBD2 (5 bases). Germline CDR1 is SGHTA and CDR2 is FQGNSA. This CDR3 spans 13 amino acids. The V and J ends lost 1 base and 4 bases respectively, with 8 bases between them. The chain's CDR3 is CASSLGGGYEQYF. The CDR3 DNA is TGTGCCAGCAGCTTAGGAGGCGGGTACGAGCAGTACTTC. Full variable domain (missing parts from reference TRBV7-2 and TRBJ2-7): GAGVSQSPSNKVTEKGKDVELRCDPISGHTALYWYRQSLGQGLEFLIYFQGNSAPDKSGLPSDRFSAERTGGSVSTLTIQRTQQEDSAVYLCASSLGGGYEQYFGPGTRLTVT.

The chain joins TRBV10-3 to TRBJ1-6, with D maybe TRBD1 (6 bases). The CDR3 is 14 residues long. V shed 3 bases and J shed 11 bases, with 14 bases lying between them. Germline loops: CDR1 ENHRY, CDR2 SYGVKD. CDR3 sequence (DNA): TGTGCCATCAGTGAAGGGGGGGGCGCGACACCCCTCCACTTT. Its translation: CAISEGGGATPLHF.

The V call is TRBV19, the J call TRBJ1-4; TRBD1 aligns across 7 bases. This CDR3 contains 16 residues. Germline V gives CDR1 LNHDA, CDR2 SQIVND (reference sequence). V dropped 8 bases and J dropped 6; count of bases not matched to a gene: 15. The CDR3 DNA is TGTGCCAGTTCCACCTCGCTGGGACAGAGTTATGAAAAACTGTTTTTT. Translating gives CASSTSLGQSYEKLFF.

This clone was counted a few times. The rearrangement joins TRBV4-3 to TRBJ1-2, with 7 bases lining up with TRBD1. This CDR3 is 15 amino acids long. V shed 3 bases, J shed 8 bases, and the junction held 12 bases outside the gene matches. Germline CDR1 reads LGHNA; CDR2 reads YSLEER. CDR3 region: CASSHGVQGVRGYTF. In DNA form, the CDR3 reads TGCGCCAGCAGCCACGGGGTCCAGGGGGTCAGGGGCTACACCTTC.

The rearrangement joins TRBV7-9 to TRBJ2-3; TRBD2 matches 7 bases. The junction had 9 bases not matched to a gene; V was cut back by 0 bases and J by 3 bases. Germline CDR1 is SEHNR and CDR2 is FQNEAQ (reference sequence). This CDR3 has 17 residues. The CDR3 bases are TGTGCCAGCAGCTTAGCAAAAGAGGGCGGGAGAACAGATACGCAGTATTTT. Residues: CASSLAKEGGRTDTQYF.

This chain joins TRBV7-9 and TRBJ1-6; the D is unclear. Germline values: CDR1 SEHNR, CDR2 FQNEAQ (reference sequence). Trimming took 1 base from V and 9 from J, leaving 13 bases between them. CDR3 length equals 15 residues. The CDR3 here is CASSLVEGGFSPLHF. CDR3 nucleotide sequence: TGTGCCAGCAGCTTAGTAGAGGGTGGATTTTCACCCCTCCACTTT.